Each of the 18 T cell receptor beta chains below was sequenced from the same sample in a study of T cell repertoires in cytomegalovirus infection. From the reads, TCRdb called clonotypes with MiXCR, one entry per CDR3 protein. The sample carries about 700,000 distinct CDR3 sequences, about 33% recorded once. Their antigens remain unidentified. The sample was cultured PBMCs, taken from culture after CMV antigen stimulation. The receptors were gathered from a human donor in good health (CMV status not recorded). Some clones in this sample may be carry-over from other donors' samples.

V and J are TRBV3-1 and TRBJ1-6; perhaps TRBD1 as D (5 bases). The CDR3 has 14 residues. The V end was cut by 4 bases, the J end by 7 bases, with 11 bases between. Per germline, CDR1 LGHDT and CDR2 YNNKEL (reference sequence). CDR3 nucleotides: TGTGCCAGCAGCCTCAGGGATTTCAATTCACCCCTCCACTTT. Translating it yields CASSLRDFNSPLHF.

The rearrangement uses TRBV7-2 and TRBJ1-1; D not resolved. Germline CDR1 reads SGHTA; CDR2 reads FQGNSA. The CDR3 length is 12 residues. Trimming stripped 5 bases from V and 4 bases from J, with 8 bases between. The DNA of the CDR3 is TGTGCCAGCAGCCGCTCAATCACTGAAGCTTTCTTT. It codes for CASSRSITEAFF.

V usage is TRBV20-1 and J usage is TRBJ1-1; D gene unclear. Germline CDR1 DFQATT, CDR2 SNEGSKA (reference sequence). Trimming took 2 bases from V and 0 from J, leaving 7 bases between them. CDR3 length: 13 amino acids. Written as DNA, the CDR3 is TGCAGTGCTAGAAACCTCATGAACACTGAAGCTTTCTTT. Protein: CSARNLMNTEAFF.

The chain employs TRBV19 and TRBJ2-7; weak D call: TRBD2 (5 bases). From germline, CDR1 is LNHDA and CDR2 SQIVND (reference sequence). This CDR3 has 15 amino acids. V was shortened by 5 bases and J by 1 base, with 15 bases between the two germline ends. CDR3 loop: CASSPQRSISYEQYF. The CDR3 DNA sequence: TGTGCCAGTAGTCCTCAGCGGTCGATTTCCTACGAGCAGTACTTC.

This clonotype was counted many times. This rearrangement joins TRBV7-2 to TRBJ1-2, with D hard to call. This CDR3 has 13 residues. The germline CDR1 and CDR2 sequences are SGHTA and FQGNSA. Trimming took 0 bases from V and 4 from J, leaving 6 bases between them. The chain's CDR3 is CASSLAESYGYTF. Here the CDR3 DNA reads TGTGCCAGCAGCTTAGCAGAGAGCTATGGCTACACCTTC.

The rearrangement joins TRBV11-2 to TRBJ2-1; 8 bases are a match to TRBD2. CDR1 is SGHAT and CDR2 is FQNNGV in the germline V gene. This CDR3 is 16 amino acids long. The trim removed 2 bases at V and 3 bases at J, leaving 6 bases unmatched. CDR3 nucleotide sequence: TGTGCCAGCAGCTTAAGATCGGGAGGGCTCTACAATGAGCAGTTCTTC. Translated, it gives CASSLRSGGLYNEQFF.

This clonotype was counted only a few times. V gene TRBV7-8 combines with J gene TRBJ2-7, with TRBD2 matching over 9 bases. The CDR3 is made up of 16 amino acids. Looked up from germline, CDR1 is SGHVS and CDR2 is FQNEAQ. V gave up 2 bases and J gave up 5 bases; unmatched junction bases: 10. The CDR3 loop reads CASSLIYSGSTHEQYF. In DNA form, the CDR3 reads TGTGCCAGCAGCTTAATATATAGCGGGAGTACCCACGAGCAGTACTTC.

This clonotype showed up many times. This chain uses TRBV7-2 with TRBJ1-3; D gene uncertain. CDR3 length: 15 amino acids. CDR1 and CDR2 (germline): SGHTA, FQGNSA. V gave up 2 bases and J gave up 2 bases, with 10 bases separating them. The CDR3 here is CASSLWADAGNTIYF. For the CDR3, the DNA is TGTGCCAGCAGCTTATGGGCGGACGCTGGAAACACCATATATTTT.

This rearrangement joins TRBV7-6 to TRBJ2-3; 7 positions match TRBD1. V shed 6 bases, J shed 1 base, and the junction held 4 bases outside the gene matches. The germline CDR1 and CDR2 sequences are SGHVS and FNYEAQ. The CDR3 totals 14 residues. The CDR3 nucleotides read TGTGCCAGCAGGAAAGACAGGGGCACAGATACGCAGTATTTT. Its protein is CASRKDRGTDTQYF.

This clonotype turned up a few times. The CDR3 region has the DNA TGTGCCAGCAGTCTACCCGACAGGGGCGGGGAGCTGTTTTTT. The encoded protein is CASSLPDRGGELFF. V gene TRBV27 combines with J gene TRBJ2-2; 8 nucleotides align to TRBD1. V gave up 5 bases and J gave up 7 bases; unmatched junction bases: 6. This CDR3 region has 14 residues. The germline gives CDR1 MNHEY, CDR2 SMNVEV (reference sequence).

CDR3 residues: CASRTGAVDIQYF. CDR3 DNA sequence: TGTGCCAGCAGAACAGGGGCCGTGGACATTCAGTACTTC. The chain joins TRBV6-2 or TRBV6-3 to TRBJ2-4; 7 bases match TRBD1. V shed 6 bases and J 8 bases; nucleotides not matched to a gene: 7. CDR1 is MNHEY and CDR2 is SVGEGT in the germline V gene. The CDR3 spans 13 residues.

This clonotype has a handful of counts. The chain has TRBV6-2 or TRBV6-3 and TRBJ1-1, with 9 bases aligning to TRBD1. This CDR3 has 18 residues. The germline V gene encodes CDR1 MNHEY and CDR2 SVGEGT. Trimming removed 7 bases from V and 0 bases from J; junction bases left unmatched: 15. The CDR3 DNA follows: TGTGCCAGCACCGGAATGGGGGGACAGGGAACCATGAACACTGAAGCTTTCTTT. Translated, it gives CASTGMGGQGTMNTEAFF.

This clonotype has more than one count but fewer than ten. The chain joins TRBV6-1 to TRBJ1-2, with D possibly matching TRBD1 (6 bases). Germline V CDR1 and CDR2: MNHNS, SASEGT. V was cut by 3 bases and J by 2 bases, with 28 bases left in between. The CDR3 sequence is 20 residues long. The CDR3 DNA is TGTGCCAGCAGTGAGAGGCTCAGGGGCCTAGTTCCTTCTTGGAACTATGGCTACACCTTC. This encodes CASSERLRGLVPSWNYGYTF.

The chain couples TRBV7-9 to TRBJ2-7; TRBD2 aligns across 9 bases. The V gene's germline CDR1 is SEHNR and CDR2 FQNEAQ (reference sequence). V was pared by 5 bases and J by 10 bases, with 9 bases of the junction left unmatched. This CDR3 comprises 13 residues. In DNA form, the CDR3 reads TGTGCCAGCAGCCCGGAGGTAGCGGGGGTCCAGTACTTC. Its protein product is CASSPEVAGVQYF.

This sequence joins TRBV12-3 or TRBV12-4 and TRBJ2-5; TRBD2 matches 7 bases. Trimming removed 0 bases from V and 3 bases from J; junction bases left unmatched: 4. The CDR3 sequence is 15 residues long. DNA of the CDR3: TGTGCCAGCAGTTTAGCCATAGGGAGGGAAGAGACCCAGTACTTC. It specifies CASSLAIGREETQYF.

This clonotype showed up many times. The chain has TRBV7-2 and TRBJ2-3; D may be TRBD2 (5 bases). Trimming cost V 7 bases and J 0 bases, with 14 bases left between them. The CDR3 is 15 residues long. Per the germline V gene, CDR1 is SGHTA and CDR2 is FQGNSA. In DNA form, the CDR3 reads TGTGCCAGCACCCGGGGAACGGGGAGCACAGATACGCAGTATTTT. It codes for CASTRGTGSTDTQYF.

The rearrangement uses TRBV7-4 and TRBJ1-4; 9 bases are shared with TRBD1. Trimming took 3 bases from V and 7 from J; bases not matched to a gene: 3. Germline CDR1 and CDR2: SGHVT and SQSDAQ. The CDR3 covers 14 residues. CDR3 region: CASSFRDRAEKLFF. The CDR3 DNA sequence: TGTGCCAGCAGCTTCAGGGACAGGGCTGAAAAACTGTTTTTT.

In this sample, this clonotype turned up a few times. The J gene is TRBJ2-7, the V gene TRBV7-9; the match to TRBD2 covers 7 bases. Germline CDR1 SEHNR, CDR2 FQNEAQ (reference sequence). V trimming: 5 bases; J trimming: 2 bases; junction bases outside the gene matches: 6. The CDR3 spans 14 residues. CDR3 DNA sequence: TGTGCCAGCAGCCCCGGGAGGTTCACCTACGAGCAGTACTTC. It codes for CASSPGRFTYEQYF.